This T cell receptor (beta chain) was observed in a study of cytomegalovirus exposure and HLA in healthy donors. This clone was recorded once. PCR used 60 Vbeta primers and 13 Jbeta primers. The assay was immunoSEQ multiplex PCR, and TCRdb's table has in-frame clones only and misses some. The table includes about 120,000 clones, approximately 74% detected once. Germline lookup yields CDR1 SGHTA and CDR2 FQGNSA. Trimming stripped 0 bases from V and 6 bases from J, with 12 bases between. The CDR3 is 15 amino acids. The origin of this receptor is a middle-aged woman in good health and CMV-seropositive. The sample was PBMCs. The chain carries TRBV7-2 and TRBJ1-5, with D perhaps matching TRBD1 (5 bases). The CDR3 spells CASSLAGGGSQPQHF. CDR3 nucleotide sequence: TGTGCCAGCAGCTTAGCGGGCGGGGGTAGTCAGCCCCAGCATTTT.